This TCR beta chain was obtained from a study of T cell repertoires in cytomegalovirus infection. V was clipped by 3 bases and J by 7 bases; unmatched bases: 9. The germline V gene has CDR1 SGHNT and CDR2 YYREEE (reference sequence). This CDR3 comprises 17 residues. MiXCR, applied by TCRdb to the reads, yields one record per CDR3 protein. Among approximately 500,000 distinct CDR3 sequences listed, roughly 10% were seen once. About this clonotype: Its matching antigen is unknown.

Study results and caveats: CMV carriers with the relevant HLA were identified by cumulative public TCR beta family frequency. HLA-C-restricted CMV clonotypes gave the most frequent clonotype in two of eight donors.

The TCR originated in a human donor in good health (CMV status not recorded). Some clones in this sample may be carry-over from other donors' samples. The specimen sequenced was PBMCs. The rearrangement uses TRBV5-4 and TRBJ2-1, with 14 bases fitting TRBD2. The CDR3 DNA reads TGTGCCAGCAGCTCGGGACTAGCGGGAGAGATAAGGAATGAGCAGTTCTTC. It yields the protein CASSSGLAGEIRNEQFF.